This TCR beta chain was sequenced during a study of shared clonotypes between healthy human individuals. Study-level findings and limits: Unshared clonotypes carried lower generation probabilities than those common to all four donors. Naive CD4 clonotype sharing across a few donors was 5% to 6%.

Points on this clone: Its specificity is unknown.

Terminally differentiated effector memory CD45RA+ cells were left out of the naive CD8 fraction, which was CD45RO-negative and positively selected for CCR7. The authors ran the assay at deep level. Assay used: immunoSEQ multiplex PCR; TCRdb lists only in-frame clones, some missing. The sample includes millions of clones, 85% to 95% seen only once; the top ten take about 1.1%. CDR1 is LNHNV and CDR2 is YYDKDF in the germline V gene (reference sequence). Trimming shortened V by 3 bases and J by 0 bases, and 9 bases separated the two germline ends. The CDR3 covers 14 residues. Sequencing used naive CD8+ T cells sorted from blood. The source of this sequence is a man between 18 and 29 years old in good health. The chain combines TRBV15 with TRBJ2-7; tentatively, D is TRBD2 (6 bases). This CDR3 reads CATSSVGSSYEQYF. CDR3 DNA: TGTGCCACCAGCAGCGTCGGGAGCTCCTACGAGCAGTACTTC.